This T cell receptor (beta chain) was documented in a study of monozygotic twins with inflammatory bowel disease. General study results and limits: Lower sharing of clonotypes with other individuals was seen in IBD patients than in healthy twins. This was most marked in patients showing signs of disease activity.

The CDR3 length is 15 residues. Germline CDR1 and CDR2: SGHRS and YFSETQ. One entry per CDR3 protein, without DNA, is what TCRdb gives after re-calling the 5' RACE reads. The table lists some 300,000 distinct CDR3 sequences. Worth noting for this clonotype: Its matching antigen is unknown.

The sample was blood. The chain has TRBV5-1 and TRBJ2-5; TCRdb's D call of TRBD1 is untestable without DNA. The source of this sequence is a human donor with ulcerative colitis or Crohn's disease, or a healthy co-twin of an affected twin (not recorded which). CDR3 sequence: CASSSDRILGETQYF.